These 9 T cell receptor beta chains share one sample of origin, sequenced in a study of blood T cell repertoires in COVID-19. Profiled with immunoSEQ multiplex PCR; TCRdb holds only in-frame clones, not every one. The data contain a few hundred thousand clones, about 88% of them singletons. The sample comprised PBMCs or T cells enriched from blood (not recorded which). The receptors were sampled from a man younger than 45 with acute COVID-19.

The chain combines TRBV6-5 with TRBJ2-6; D perhaps matches TRBD2 (6 bases). The CDR3 is 16 residues long. Deletions cut 2 bases from V and 0 bases from J, with 8 bases between. Germline CDR1 and CDR2: MNHEY and SVGAGI. CDR3 sequence (DNA): TGTGCCAGCAGTTACGGGGGGAGCTCTGGGGCCAACGTCCTGACTTTC. This sequence encodes CASSYGGSSGANVLTF.

This rearrangement joins TRBV18 to TRBJ1-1, with 7 bases aligning to TRBD1. The CDR3 runs 14 residues. Germline CDR1 KGHSH, CDR2 LQKENI. V lost 3 bases to trimming and J lost 2 bases; unmatched junction nucleotides: 3. DNA for the CDR3: TGTGCCAGCTCACCGGGACAGTCTAACACTGAAGCTTTCTTT. As protein: CASSPGQSNTEAFF.

The CDR3 bases are TGTGCCAGCACTCCACCCCGGGGAATGAACACTGAAGCTTTCTTT. Its translation: CASTPPRGMNTEAFF. The chain is built from TRBV6-5 and TRBJ1-1; no clear D. The CDR3 runs 15 residues. Germline CDR1 MNHEY, CDR2 SVGAGI. V was clipped by 7 bases and J by 0 bases, with 15 bases between them.

The V and J genes are TRBV5-1 and TRBJ2-3; 16 nucleotides agree with TRBD2. The V gene's germline CDR1 is SGHRS and CDR2 YFSETQ. Unmatched junction bases numbered 8, after V lost 4 bases and J lost 6 bases. CDR3 length equals 17 residues. CDR3 sequence reads: CASSPGTSGGAWDTQYF. Here the CDR3 DNA reads TGCGCCAGCAGCCCTGGGACTAGCGGGGGGGCCTGGGATACGCAGTATTTT.

The chain is built from TRBV30 and TRBJ1-1; possibly TRBD1 for D (5 bases). CDR1 and CDR2 from the germline V gene are GTSNPN and SVGIG (reference sequence). The CDR3 has 13 amino acids. V was trimmed by 4 bases and J by 3 bases, leaving 12 bases between them. CDR3 coding DNA: TGTGCCTGGACTATCGGCAGGGACACTGAAGCTTTCTTT. Protein product: CAWTIGRDTEAFF.

The rearrangement joins TRBV12-3 or TRBV12-4 to TRBJ1-1; D is unclear. The CDR3 consists of 13 residues. The V gene lost 6 bases and the J gene lost 3 bases, with 11 bases spanning the gap. The CDR3 DNA is TGTGCCAGCAGCAGATTCAGTGACACTGAAGCTTTCTTT. Amino acid sequence: CASSRFSDTEAFF.

The chain is built from TRBV28 and TRBJ1-1, with 8 bases identical to TRBD1. Per germline, CDR1 MDHEN and CDR2 SYDVKM. The CDR3 is made up of 16 amino acids. Losses at the gene ends were 3 bases for V and 1 base for J; bases not matched to a gene: 7. This CDR3 is CASSFSGGAWNTEAFF. CDR3 bases: TGTGCCAGCAGTTTTTCAGGGGGCGCATGGAACACTGAAGCTTTCTTT.

V gene TRBV12-5 combines with J gene TRBJ1-1, with 8 bases matching TRBD1. The CDR3 totals 14 residues. Germline trimming cut 5 bases from V and 5 bases from J; bases unmatched to any gene: 7. Looked up from germline, CDR1 is LGHNT and CDR2 is FRNRAP. CDR3 amino acids: CASGPGQGSTEAFF. The DNA for the CDR3 is TGTGCTAGTGGTCCAGGACAGGGTTCGACTGAAGCTTTCTTT.

A note on this clone: A junction end diverges from the germline sequence, so it may reflect a read error. This chain joins TRBV24-1 and TRBJ2-1; TRBD2 might be the D (6 bases). The CDR3 totals 10 residues. Germline lookup yields CDR1 KGHDR and CDR2 SFDVKD. The CDR3 region has the DNA TGCTTGGGGGGTAAGTATGAGCAGTTCTTC. Its protein product is CLGGKYEQFF.